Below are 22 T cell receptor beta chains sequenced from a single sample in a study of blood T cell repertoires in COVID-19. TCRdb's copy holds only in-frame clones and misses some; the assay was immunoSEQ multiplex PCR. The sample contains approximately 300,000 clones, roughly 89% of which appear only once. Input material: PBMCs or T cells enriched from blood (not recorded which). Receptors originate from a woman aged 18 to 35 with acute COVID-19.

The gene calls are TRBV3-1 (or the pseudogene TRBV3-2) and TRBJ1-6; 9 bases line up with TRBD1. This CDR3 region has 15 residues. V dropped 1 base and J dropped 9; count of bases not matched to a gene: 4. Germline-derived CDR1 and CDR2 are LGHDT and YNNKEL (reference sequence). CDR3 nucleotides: TGTGCCAGCAGCCAAGCGGACAGGGGCGGTTCACCCCTCCACTTT. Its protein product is CASSQADRGGSPLHF.

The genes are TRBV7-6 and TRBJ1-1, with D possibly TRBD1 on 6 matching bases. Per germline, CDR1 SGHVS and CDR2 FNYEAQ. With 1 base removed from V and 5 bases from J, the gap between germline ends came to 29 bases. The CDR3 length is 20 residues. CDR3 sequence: CASSLVRPGRRAEGGTEAFF. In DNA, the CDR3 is TGTGCCAGCAGCTTAGTCCGCCCGGGACGAAGAGCGGAAGGGGGAACTGAAGCTTTCTTT.

CDR3 in amino acids: CASSPAGTGNTGELFF. The CDR3 nucleotides are TGTGCCAGCAGCCCAGCCGGGACAGGGAACACCGGGGAGCTGTTTTTT. The chain has TRBV3-1 (or the pseudogene TRBV3-2) and TRBJ2-2; TRBD1 aligns across 8 bases. V was clipped by 4 bases and J by 1 base; unmatched bases: 5. The CDR3 totals 16 residues. Germline-derived CDR1 and CDR2 are LGHDT and YNNKEL (reference sequence).

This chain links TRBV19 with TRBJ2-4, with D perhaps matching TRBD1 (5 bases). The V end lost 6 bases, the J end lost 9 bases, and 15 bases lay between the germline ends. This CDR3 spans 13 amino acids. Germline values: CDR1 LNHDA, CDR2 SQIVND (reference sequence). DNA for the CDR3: TGTGCCAGTAGAAAAACCATGGGGCGCATTCAGTACTTC. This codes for CASRKTMGRIQYF.

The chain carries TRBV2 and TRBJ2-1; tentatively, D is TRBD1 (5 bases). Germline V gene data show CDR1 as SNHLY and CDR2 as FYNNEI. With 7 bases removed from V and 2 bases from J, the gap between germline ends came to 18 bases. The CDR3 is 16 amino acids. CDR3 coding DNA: TGTGCCAGCATCTTTAGGGGCAAAAAGCCCTACAATGAGCAGTTCTTC. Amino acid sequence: CASIFRGKKPYNEQFF.

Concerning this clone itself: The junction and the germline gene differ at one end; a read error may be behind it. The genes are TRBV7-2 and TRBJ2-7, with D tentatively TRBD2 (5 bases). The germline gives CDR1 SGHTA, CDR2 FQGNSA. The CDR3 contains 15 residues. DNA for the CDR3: TGTGCCAGCAGCCTAGCCGGTACGGGAAGCCACGAGCAGTACTTC. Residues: CASSLAGTGSHEQYF.

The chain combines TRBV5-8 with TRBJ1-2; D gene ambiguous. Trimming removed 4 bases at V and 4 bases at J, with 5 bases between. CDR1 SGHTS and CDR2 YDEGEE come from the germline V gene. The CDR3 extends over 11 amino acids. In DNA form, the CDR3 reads TGTGCCAGCAGCCGGAGCTATGGCTACACCTTC. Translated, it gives CASSRSYGYTF.

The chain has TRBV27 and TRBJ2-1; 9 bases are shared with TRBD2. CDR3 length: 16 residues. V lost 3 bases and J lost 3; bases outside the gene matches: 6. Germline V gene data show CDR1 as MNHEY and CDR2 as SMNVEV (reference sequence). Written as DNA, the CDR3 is TGTGCCAGCAGTTTGGGGGGACTAGCAATCTACAATGAGCAGTTCTTC. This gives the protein CASSLGGLAIYNEQFF.

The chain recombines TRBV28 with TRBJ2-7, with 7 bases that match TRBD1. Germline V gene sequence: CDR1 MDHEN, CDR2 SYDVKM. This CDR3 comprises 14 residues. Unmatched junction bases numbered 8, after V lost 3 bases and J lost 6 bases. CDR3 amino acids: CASSFPDRDGEQYF. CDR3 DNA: TGTGCCAGCAGTTTTCCCGACAGGGATGGCGAGCAGTACTTC.

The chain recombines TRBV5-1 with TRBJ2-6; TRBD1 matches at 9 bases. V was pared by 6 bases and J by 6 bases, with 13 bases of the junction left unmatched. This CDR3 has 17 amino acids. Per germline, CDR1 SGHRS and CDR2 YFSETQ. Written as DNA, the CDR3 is TGCGCCAGCACCTCGCAGGGACAGGGAGTAGTGGCCAACGTCCTGACTTTC. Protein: CASTSQGQGVVANVLTF.

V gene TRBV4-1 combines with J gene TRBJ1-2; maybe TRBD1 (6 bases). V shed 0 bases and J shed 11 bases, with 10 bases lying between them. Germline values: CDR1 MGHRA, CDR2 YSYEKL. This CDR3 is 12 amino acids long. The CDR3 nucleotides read TGCGCCAGCAGCCAAGATGCAGGGGAATACACCTTC. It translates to CASSQDAGEYTF.

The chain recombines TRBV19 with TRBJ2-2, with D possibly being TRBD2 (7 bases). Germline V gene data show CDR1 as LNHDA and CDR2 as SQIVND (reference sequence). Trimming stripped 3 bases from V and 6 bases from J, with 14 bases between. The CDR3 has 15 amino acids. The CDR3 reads CASSMGGLEAGELFF. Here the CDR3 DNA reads TGTGCCAGTAGTATGGGGGGGCTGGAGGCCGGGGAGCTGTTTTTT.

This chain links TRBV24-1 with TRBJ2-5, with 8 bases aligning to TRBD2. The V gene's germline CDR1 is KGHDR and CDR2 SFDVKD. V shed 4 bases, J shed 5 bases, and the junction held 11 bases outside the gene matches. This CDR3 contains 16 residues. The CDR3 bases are TGTGCCACCAGTGAACGGAGCGGGAGCGTTCGGGAGACCCAGTACTTC. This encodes CATSERSGSVRETQYF.

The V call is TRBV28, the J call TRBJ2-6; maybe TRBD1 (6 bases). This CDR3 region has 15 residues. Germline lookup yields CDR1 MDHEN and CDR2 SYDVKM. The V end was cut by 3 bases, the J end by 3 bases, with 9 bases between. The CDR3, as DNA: TGTGCCAGCAGTTTGGGGGCAGGTGGGGCCAACGTCCTGACTTTC. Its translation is CASSLGAGGANVLTF.

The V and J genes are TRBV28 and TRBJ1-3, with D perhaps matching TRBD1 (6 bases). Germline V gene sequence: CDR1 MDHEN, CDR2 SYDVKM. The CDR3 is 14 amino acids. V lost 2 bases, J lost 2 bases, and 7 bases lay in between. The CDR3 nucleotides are TGTGCCAGCAGTTTACAGGGGACTGGAAACACCATATATTTT. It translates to CASSLQGTGNTIYF. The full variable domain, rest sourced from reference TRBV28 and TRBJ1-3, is DVKVTQSSRYLVKRTGEKVFLECVQDMDHENMFWYRQDPGLGLRLIYFSYDVKMKEKGDIPEGYSVSREKKERFSLILESASTNQTSMYLCASSLQGTGNTIYFGEGSWLTVV.

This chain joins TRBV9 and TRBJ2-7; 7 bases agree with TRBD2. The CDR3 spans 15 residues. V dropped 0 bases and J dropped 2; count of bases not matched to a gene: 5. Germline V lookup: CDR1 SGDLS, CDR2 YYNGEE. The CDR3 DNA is TGTGCCAGCAGCGTAGAAGCGGGATGGGCCTACGAGCAGTACTTC. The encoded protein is CASSVEAGWAYEQYF.

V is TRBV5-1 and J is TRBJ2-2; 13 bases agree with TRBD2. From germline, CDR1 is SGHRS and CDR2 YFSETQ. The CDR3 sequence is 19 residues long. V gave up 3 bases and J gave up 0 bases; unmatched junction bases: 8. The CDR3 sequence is CASSSHGTSGTANTGELFF. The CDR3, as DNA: TGCGCCAGCAGCTCTCACGGGACTAGCGGGACCGCGAACACCGGGGAGCTGTTTTTT.

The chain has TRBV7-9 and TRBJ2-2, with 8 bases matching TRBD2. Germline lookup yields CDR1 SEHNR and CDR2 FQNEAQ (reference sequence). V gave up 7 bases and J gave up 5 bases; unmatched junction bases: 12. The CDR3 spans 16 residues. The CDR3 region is CASKSPGQRETGELFF. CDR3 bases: TGTGCCAGCAAATCACCGGGCCAGCGGGAGACCGGGGAGCTGTTTTTT. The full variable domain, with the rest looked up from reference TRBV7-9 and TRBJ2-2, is DTGVSQNPRHKITKRGQNVTFRCDPISEHNRLYWYRQTLGQGPEFLTYFQNEAQLEKSRLLSDRFSAERPKGSFSTLEIQRTEQGDSAMYLCASKSPGQRETGELFFGEGSRLTVL.

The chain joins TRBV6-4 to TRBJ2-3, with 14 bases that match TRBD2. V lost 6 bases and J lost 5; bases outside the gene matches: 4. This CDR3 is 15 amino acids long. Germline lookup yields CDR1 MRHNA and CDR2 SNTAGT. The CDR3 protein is CASSPGTSGGDTQYF. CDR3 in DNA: TGTGCCAGCAGCCCAGGGACTAGCGGGGGAGATACGCAGTATTTT.

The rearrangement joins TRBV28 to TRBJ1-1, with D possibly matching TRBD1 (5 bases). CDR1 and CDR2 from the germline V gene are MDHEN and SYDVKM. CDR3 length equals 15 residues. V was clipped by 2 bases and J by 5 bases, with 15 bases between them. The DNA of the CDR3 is TGTGCCAGCAGTTTAAGGGGTATGGCCAGGACTGAAGCTTTCTTT. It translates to CASSLRGMARTEAFF.

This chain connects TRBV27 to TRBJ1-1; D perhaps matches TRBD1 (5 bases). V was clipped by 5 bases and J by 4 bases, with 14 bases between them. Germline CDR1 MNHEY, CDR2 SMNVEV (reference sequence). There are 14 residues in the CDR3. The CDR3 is CASSPGGWITEAFF. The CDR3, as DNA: TGTGCCAGCAGTCCGGGGGGTTGGATCACTGAAGCTTTCTTT.

The CDR3 DNA reads as TGTGCCAGCTCACCACGGGAGGGGCGGAATGAAAAACTGTTTTTT. Translating it yields CASSPREGRNEKLFF. The chain employs TRBV18 and TRBJ1-4; D perhaps matches TRBD1 (5 bases). Germline V lookup: CDR1 KGHSH, CDR2 LQKENI. The CDR3 extends over 15 amino acids. V lost 1 base and J lost 5, with 11 bases in between. The whole variable domain, filled in from reference TRBV18 and TRBJ1-4, reads NAGVMQNPRHLVRRRGQEARLRCSPMKGHSHVYWYRQLPEEGLKFMVYLQKENIIDESGMPKERFSAEFPKEGPSILRIQQVVRGDSAAYFCASSPREGRNEKLFFGSGTQLSVL.